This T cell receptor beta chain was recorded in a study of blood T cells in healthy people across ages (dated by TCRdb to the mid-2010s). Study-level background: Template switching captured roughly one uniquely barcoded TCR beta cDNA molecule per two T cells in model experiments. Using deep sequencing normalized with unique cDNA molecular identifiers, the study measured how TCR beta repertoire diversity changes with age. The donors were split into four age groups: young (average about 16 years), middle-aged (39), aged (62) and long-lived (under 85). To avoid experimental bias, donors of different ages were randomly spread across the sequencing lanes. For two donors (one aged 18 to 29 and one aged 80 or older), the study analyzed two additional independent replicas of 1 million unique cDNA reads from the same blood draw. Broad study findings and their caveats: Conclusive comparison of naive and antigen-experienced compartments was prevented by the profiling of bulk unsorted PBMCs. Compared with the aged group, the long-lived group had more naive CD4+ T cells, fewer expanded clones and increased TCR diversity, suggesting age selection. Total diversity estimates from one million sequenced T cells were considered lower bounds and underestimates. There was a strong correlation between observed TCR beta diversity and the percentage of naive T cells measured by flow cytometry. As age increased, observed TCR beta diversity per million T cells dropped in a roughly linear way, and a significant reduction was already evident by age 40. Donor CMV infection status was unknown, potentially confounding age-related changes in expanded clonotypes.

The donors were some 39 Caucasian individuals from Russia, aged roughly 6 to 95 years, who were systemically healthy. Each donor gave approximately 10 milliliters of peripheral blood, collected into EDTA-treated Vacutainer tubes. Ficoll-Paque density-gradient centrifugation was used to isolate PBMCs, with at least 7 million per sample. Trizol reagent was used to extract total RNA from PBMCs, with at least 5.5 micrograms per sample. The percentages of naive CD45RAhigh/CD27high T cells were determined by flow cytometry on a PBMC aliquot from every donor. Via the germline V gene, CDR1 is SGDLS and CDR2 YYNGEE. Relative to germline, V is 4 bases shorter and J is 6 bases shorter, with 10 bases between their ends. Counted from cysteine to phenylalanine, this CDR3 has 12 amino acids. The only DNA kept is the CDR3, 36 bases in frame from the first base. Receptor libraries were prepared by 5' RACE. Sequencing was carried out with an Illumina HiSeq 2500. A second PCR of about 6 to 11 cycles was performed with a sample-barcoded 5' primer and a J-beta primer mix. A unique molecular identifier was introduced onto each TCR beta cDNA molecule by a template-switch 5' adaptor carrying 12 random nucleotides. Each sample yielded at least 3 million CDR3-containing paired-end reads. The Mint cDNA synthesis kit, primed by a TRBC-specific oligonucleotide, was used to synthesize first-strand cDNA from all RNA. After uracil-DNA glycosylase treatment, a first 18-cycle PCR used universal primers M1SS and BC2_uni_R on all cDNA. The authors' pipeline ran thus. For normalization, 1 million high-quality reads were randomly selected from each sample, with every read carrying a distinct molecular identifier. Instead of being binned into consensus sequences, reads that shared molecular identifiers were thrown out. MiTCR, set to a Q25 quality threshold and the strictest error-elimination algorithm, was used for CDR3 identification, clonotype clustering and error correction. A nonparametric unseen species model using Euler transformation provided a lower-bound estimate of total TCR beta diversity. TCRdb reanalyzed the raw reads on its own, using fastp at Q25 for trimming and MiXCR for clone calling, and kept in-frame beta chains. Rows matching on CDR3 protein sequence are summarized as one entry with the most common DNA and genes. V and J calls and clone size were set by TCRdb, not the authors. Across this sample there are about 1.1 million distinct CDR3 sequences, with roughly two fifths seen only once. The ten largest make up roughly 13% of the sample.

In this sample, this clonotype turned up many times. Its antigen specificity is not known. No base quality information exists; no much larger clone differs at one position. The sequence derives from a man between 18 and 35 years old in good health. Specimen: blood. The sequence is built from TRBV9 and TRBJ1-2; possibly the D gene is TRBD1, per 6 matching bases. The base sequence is TGTGCCAGCAGCCCGAGGACAGATGGCTACACCTTC. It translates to CASSPRTDGYTF.